The 32 T cell receptor beta chains below come from one sample, sequenced in a study of cytomegalovirus exposure and HLA in healthy donors. Researchers ran the PCR with 60 Vbeta and 13 Jbeta primers. Some clones are missing from TCRdb's copy, which holds only in-frame ones; the method was immunoSEQ multiplex PCR. This sample has 65,000 to 90,000 clones, with 65% to 80% found just once. Sequenced input: PBMCs. Receptors originate from a man aged 25 to 40 in good health and CMV-seronegative.

A few counts support this clone. The junction departs from germline at one end; a sequencing error may be responsible. The chain has TRBV7-7 and TRBJ2-7; 7 bases match TRBD2. This CDR3 contains 13 residues. Per germline, CDR1 SSHAT and CDR2 FNYEAQ (reference sequence). This CDR3 reads CASSLGLGGEQYF. DNA of the CDR3: TGTGCTAGCAGCCTCGGACTGGGGGGGGAGCAGTACTTC.

This clone was seen more than once but under ten times. The V gene is TRBV5-5, the J gene TRBJ1-5, with D perhaps matching TRBD1 (5 bases). Germline CDR1 is SGHKS and CDR2 is YYEKEE (reference sequence). The CDR3 runs 15 residues. Trimming shortened V by 4 bases and J by 2 bases, and 13 bases separated the two germline ends. The CDR3 protein is CASSTQGGGNQPQHF. CDR3 bases: TGTGCCAGCAGCACTCAGGGAGGAGGCAATCAGCCCCAGCATTTT. Looking up the rest from reference TRBV5-5 and TRBJ1-5 gives the full variable domain: DAGVTQSPTHLIKTRGQQVTLRCSPISGHKSVSWYQQVLGQGPQFIFQYYEKEERGRGNFPDRFSARQFPNYSSELNVNALLLGDSALYLCASSTQGGGNQPQHFGDGTRLSIL.

This clone was observed a single time. The V gene is TRBV19, the J gene TRBJ1-5; a weak D match, TRBD1 (6 bases). This CDR3 spans 15 amino acids. The germline V gene encodes CDR1 LNHDA and CDR2 SQIVND (reference sequence). V was pared by 7 bases and J by 7 bases, with 20 bases between. The CDR3 DNA reads TGTGCCAGTACCCAAGGGAGGGGGACGTTACAGCCCCAGCATTTT. This translates into CASTQGRGTLQPQHF.

The chain has TRBV7-3 and TRBJ2-3, with 8 nucleotides matching TRBD2. Germline V gene lookup returns CDR1 SGHTA and CDR2 FQGTGA. This CDR3 comprises 14 residues. The V gene end was trimmed by 5 bases and the J gene end by 8 bases; junction bases not matched to a gene: 9. The CDR3 here is CASSTTGLGATQYF. CDR3 nucleotide sequence: TGTGCCAGCAGCACGACGGGACTAGGAGCTACGCAGTATTTT.

The chain recombines TRBV21-1 with TRBJ1-5; no DNA check was done on the table's D call, TRBD1. TRBV21-1 is a pseudogene locus. The CDR3 is 14 residues long. The CDR3 here is CASSRRQSNQPQHF. DNA of the CDR3: TGTGCCAGCAGCCGCAGACAGAGCAATCAGCCCCAGCATTTT.

The rearrangement uses TRBV6-4 and TRBJ2-3, with 10 bases that match TRBD2. This CDR3 has 16 amino acids. Germline CDR1 and CDR2: MRHNA and SNTAGT. Trimming cost V 0 bases and J 2 bases; bases outside gene matches: 2. CDR3 in DNA: TGTGCCAGCAGTGACTCAGCGGGGGGGCCCACAGATACGCAGTATTTT. It translates to CASSDSAGGPTDTQYF.

The chain uses TRBV28 and TRBJ2-5; maybe TRBD2 (7 bases). This CDR3 is 16 amino acids long. In germline, CDR1 is MDHEN, CDR2 SYDVKM. Trimming took off 7 bases at V and 0 bases at J, with 18 bases between the two ends. CDR3 sequence reads: CASTLGGGSYQETQYF. The CDR3 DNA follows: TGTGCCAGCACCTTGGGAGGGGGATCTTACCAAGAGACCCAGTACTTC.

V gene TRBV5-1 combines with J gene TRBJ2-3; the match to TRBD2 covers 7 bases. The CDR3 spans 14 residues. Looked up from germline, CDR1 is SGHRS and CDR2 is YFSETQ. V lost 0 bases and J lost 9; bases outside the gene matches: 7. The DNA of the CDR3 is TGCGCCAGCAGCTTGGCCGCGGGAGCCAACACGCAGTATTTT. It yields the protein CASSLAAGANTQYF.

The genes are TRBV5-1 and TRBJ2-7, with 10 positions matching TRBD2. The germline V gene has CDR1 SGHRS and CDR2 YFSETQ. Unmatched junction bases numbered 9, after V lost 5 bases and J lost 4 bases. The CDR3 consists of 15 residues. The CDR3 nucleotides read TGCGCCAGCAGTATAAGTAGCGGGGGGATTTACGAGCAGTACTTC. This encodes CASSISSGGIYEQYF.

This clone has more than one count but fewer than ten. The chain joins TRBV2 to TRBJ1-5; 9 nucleotides agree with TRBD1. The germline V gene has CDR1 SNHLY and CDR2 FYNNEI. The CDR3 runs to 12 residues. V was clipped by 6 bases and J by 8 bases; unmatched bases: 2. The CDR3 bases are TGTGCCAGCAGGAGGACAGGGGAGCCCCAGCATTTT. Protein product: CASRRTGEPQHF.

This clone was seen a handful of times. This sequence joins TRBV2 and TRBJ2-7, with D maybe TRBD2 (6 bases). Germline V gene sequence: CDR1 SNHLY, CDR2 FYNNEI. The CDR3 contains 15 residues. The V end was cut by 7 bases, the J end by 2 bases, with 18 bases between. In nucleotides, the CDR3 is TGTGCCAGCACGCTAACTTGGGACTCACCCTACGAGCAGTACTTC. This gives the protein CASTLTWDSPYEQYF.

This chain uses TRBV5-4 with TRBJ2-5, with TRBD2 matching 9 bases. CDR3 length: 14 residues. Trimming removed 2 bases from V and 5 bases from J; junction bases left unmatched: 4. The germline V gene has CDR1 SGHNT and CDR2 YYREEE (reference sequence). The CDR3 DNA sequence: TGTGCCAGCAGCTTTGCGGGGGGGCGGGAGACCCAGTACTTC. Amino acid sequence: CASSFAGGRETQYF.

In the case of this clone: One end of the junction is discordant with germline, which a read error may explain. The V and J genes are TRBV4-3 and TRBJ1-1; D call uncertain. The CDR3 has 15 amino acids. Germline loops: CDR1 LGHNA, CDR2 YSLEER. The CDR3 DNA reads TGCTCCAGCAGCCAAGATCTGAGATCGAACACTGAAGCTTTCTTT. This gives the protein CSSSQDLRSNTEAFF.

This chain uses TRBV15 with TRBJ1-2; D perhaps matches TRBD1 (6 bases). CDR1 is LNHNV and CDR2 is YYDKDF in the germline V gene (reference sequence). The V and J ends lost 0 bases and 8 bases respectively, with 19 bases between them. CDR3 length equals 16 residues. CDR3 DNA: TGTGCCACCAGCAGAGACAATAGTATACAGGGCTGGGGCTACACCTTC. This sequence encodes CATSRDNSIQGWGYTF.

V gene TRBV4-2 combines with J gene TRBJ2-2; 13 bases align to TRBD2. CDR1 is LGHNA and CDR2 is YNFKEQ in the germline V gene. This CDR3 has 18 amino acids. The V and J ends lost 0 bases and 5 bases, in that order; junction bases with no gene match: 6. This CDR3 is CASSQETSGGAVTGELFF. The CDR3 nucleotides are TGTGCCAGCAGCCAAGAAACTAGCGGGGGGGCGGTTACCGGGGAGCTGTTTTTT.

V and J are TRBV4-3 and TRBJ1-6, with 8 positions matching TRBD1. The CDR3 runs 15 residues. The germline gives CDR1 LGHNA, CDR2 YSLEER. The V gene end was trimmed by 3 bases and the J gene end by 7 bases; junction bases not matched to a gene: 5. This CDR3 reads CASSQVDRGNSPLHF. Here the CDR3 DNA reads TGCGCCAGCAGCCAGGTCGACAGGGGAAATTCACCCCTCCACTTT.

This chain links TRBV4-3 with TRBJ2-1; D is unresolved. V lost 3 bases and J lost 2, with 2 bases in between. The CDR3 has 12 residues. Germline lookup yields CDR1 LGHNA and CDR2 YSLEER. CDR3 nucleotide sequence: TGCGCCAGCAGCCATACCTACAATGAGCAGTTCTTC. The encoded protein is CASSHTYNEQFF.

The V and J genes are TRBV7-2 and TRBJ2-7; 13 positions match TRBD2. V was clipped by 8 bases and J by 9 bases; unmatched bases: 10. In germline, CDR1 is SGHTA, CDR2 FQGNSA. The CDR3 totals 14 residues. The CDR3 DNA follows: TGTGCCAGCGGGTCCGGGACTAGCGGGATAGGGCAGTACTTC. This encodes CASGSGTSGIGQYF.

This chain connects TRBV5-1 to TRBJ2-6, with 7 bases aligning to TRBD1. Germline CDR1 is SGHRS and CDR2 is YFSETQ. V shed 2 bases, J shed 4 bases, and the junction held 15 bases outside the gene matches. The CDR3 runs 19 residues. The CDR3 protein is CASSFYSPRGRGGANVLTF. CDR3 coding DNA: TGCGCCAGCAGCTTTTACTCCCCTAGGGGGCGAGGAGGGGCCAACGTCCTGACTTTC.

This sequence joins TRBV28 and TRBJ2-2; TRBD2 might be the D (6 bases). Germline CDR1 and CDR2: MDHEN and SYDVKM. With 2 bases removed from V and 2 bases from J, the gap between germline ends came to 9 bases. This CDR3 comprises 15 residues. DNA of the CDR3: TGTGCCAGCAGTTTAGCGGGGCGAAACACCGGGGAGCTGTTTTTT. Residues: CASSLAGRNTGELFF.

The rearrangement links TRBV30 to TRBJ2-5; 8 nucleotides align to TRBD2. The CDR3 is 15 residues long. V was clipped by 3 bases and J by 1 base; unmatched bases: 7. The germline gives CDR1 GTSNPN, CDR2 SVGIG (reference sequence). In nucleotides, the CDR3 is TGTGCCTGGAGCGGAAGACGGGGGGGCCAAGAGACCCAGTACTTC. The encoded protein is CAWSGRRGGQETQYF.

The rearrangement links TRBV19 to TRBJ1-3; D perhaps matches TRBD1 (6 bases). Germline V gives CDR1 LNHDA, CDR2 SQIVND (reference sequence). Trimming took off 1 base at V and 0 bases at J, with 13 bases between the two ends. The CDR3 has 17 amino acids. CDR3 in amino acids: CASSIAPTGPSGNTIYF. In DNA form, the CDR3 reads TGTGCCAGTAGTATAGCTCCGACAGGACCCTCTGGAAACACCATATATTTT. The full variable domain, in which reference TRBV19 and TRBJ1-3 provide the parts outside the CDR3, is DGGITQSPKYLFRKEGQNVTLSCEQNLNHDAMYWYRQDPGQGLRLIYYSQIVNDFQKGDIAEGYSVSREKKESFPLTVTSAQKNPTAFYLCASSIAPTGPSGNTIYFGEGSWLTVV.

Here the CDR3 DNA reads TGCGCCAGCAGCCCTAGGACAGGGGGGATAGAATCACCCCTCCACTTT. This sequence encodes CASSPRTGGIESPLHF. The chain couples TRBV4-1 to TRBJ1-6; 10 bases line up with TRBD1. The CDR3 consists of 16 residues. Germline lookup yields CDR1 MGHRA and CDR2 YSYEKL. With 4 bases clipped from V and 10 bases from J, the junction kept 10 bases outside the gene matches.

The rearrangement links TRBV29-1 to TRBJ2-3; weak D call: TRBD1 (7 bases). Trimming pared 5 bases from V and 3 bases from J, leaving 12 bases between. The CDR3 extends over 13 amino acids. The germline V gene encodes CDR1 SQVTM and CDR2 ANQGSEA. Here the CDR3 DNA reads TGCAGCGTTCTTCAGGGGGGAACAGATACGCAGTATTTT. It encodes CSVLQGGTDTQYF.

This chain links TRBV7-8 with TRBJ2-1, with 11 bases aligning to TRBD2. V shed 5 bases, J shed 9 bases, and the junction held 15 bases outside the gene matches. The CDR3 loop spans 17 amino acids. Germline-derived CDR1 and CDR2 are SGHVS and FQNEAQ. CDR3 sequence: CASSPRRLAGRFSEQFF. CDR3 in DNA: TGTGCCAGCAGCCCACGCCGACTAGCGGGAAGATTCAGTGAGCAGTTCTTC.

The CDR3 DNA sequence: TGTGCCAGCAGCTTGGGGGGGGGCCTTAATAGTGAGCAGTTCTTC. Its translation: CASSLGGGLNSEQFF. The rearrangement uses TRBV5-8 and TRBJ2-1; the D gene is possibly TRBD2 (7 bases). Germline V lookup: CDR1 SGHTS, CDR2 YDEGEE. The CDR3 is made up of 15 amino acids. Trimming pared 0 bases from V and 9 bases from J, leaving 16 bases between.

This clone was picked up a small number of times. The chain combines TRBV5-1 with TRBJ2-7; D is unclear. This CDR3 has 15 residues. V was cut by 1 base and J by 0 bases, with 11 bases left in between. Looked up from germline, CDR1 is SGHRS and CDR2 is YFSETQ. This CDR3 is CASSLRAASSYEQYF. DNA of the CDR3: TGCGCCAGCAGCTTGCGAGCCGCTAGCTCCTACGAGCAGTACTTC.

This clone has ten or more counts. J is TRBJ2-3 and V is TRBV4-2; 14 bases match TRBD2. The junction had 1 base not matched to a gene; V was cut back by 1 base and J by 4 bases. The CDR3 consists of 16 residues. From germline, CDR1 is LGHNA and CDR2 YNFKEQ. CDR3 amino acids: CASSQGLAGGPDTQYF. The CDR3 DNA sequence: TGTGCCAGCAGCCAAGGACTAGCGGGAGGGCCAGATACGCAGTATTTT.

The rearrangement joins TRBV27 to TRBJ2-2; 12 bases align to TRBD2. Trimming took 7 bases from V and 5 from J; bases not matched to a gene: 5. The CDR3 totals 15 residues. Germline-derived CDR1 and CDR2 are MNHEY and SMNVEV (reference sequence). CDR3 coding DNA: TGTGCCAGCACCGCAGGACTAGCGGGGACCGGGGAGCTGTTTTTT. Encoded protein: CASTAGLAGTGELFF.

As for this clone: Other DNA sequences in this sample translate to the same CDR3. The V call is TRBV19, the J call TRBJ1-5; D is uncertain. The CDR3 spans 15 residues. V lost 3 bases, J lost 0 bases, and 9 bases lay in between. The germline V gene encodes CDR1 LNHDA and CDR2 SQIVND (reference sequence). The CDR3 DNA reads as TGTGCCAGTAGTATTGGGCCTTATAGCAATCAGCCCCAGCATTTT. It codes for CASSIGPYSNQPQHF.

The chain couples TRBV27 to TRBJ2-7; 8 bases are a match to TRBD1. Unmatched junction bases numbered 4, after V lost 6 bases and J lost 3 bases. Germline CDR1 and CDR2: MNHEY and SMNVEV (reference sequence). The CDR3 is 13 residues long. The CDR3 reads CASSPGQVYEQYF. DNA for the CDR3: TGTGCCAGCAGCCCGGGACAGGTCTACGAGCAGTACTTC.

This clone was counted a single time. As DNA, the CDR3 is TGTGCCAGCAGCTTAGCCGGGGCTGGAAACACCATATATTTT. Amino acid sequence: CASSLAGAGNTIYF. The J gene is TRBJ1-3, the V gene TRBV7-9; no clear D. Germline assignment: CDR1 SEHNR and CDR2 FQNEAQ (reference sequence). This CDR3 is built from 14 residues. V lost 0 bases, J lost 2 bases, and 5 bases lay in between.